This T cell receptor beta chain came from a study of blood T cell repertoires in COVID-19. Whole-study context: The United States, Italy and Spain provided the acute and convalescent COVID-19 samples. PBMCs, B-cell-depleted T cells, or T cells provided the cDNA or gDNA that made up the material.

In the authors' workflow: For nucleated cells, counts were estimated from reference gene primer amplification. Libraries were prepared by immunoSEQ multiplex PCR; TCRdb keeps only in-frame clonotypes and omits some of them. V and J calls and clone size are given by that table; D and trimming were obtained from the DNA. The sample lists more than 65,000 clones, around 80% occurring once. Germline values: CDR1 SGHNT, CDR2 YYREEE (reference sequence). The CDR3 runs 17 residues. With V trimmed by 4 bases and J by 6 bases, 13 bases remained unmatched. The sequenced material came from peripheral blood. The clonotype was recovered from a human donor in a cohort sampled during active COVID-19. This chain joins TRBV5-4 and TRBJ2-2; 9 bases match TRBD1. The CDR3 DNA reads TGTGCCAGCAGCCCGCCGGGACAGGGAAATATTGCCGGGGAGCTGTTTTTT. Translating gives CASSPPGQGNIAGELFF.